The 20 T cell receptor beta chains presented below share a single source sample, sequenced in a study of T cells in women clearing cervical HPV infection. Assay: immunoSEQ multiplex PCR; the TCRdb copy retains only in-frame clones and omits some. Recorded here are 15,000 to 20,000 clones; the top ten clones represent about a sixth. Sequenced sample: blood buffy coat. The origin of the receptors is a woman aged 18 to 75 with a cervical HPV16 infection that either progressed to CIN3+ or cleared (not recorded which).

A note on this clone: The DNA ends 3 residues before the CDR3 does, and the rest of the CDR3 is filled in from the germline J gene. The chain recombines TRBV11-3 with TRBJ2-1; D is undetermined. Between the trimmed V and J ends, which lost 2 bases and 5 bases, there was a span of 10 bases. Germline V gene data show CDR1 as SGHNT and CDR2 as YENEEA. CDR3 size: 14 residues. The CDR3 sequence: CASSLSRNNNEQFF. The part of the CDR3 DNA that was read is TGTGCCAGCAGCTTAAGCAGGAATAACAATGAG.

About this clone: Read coverage stops 3 residues before the CDR3 terminus; the germline J gene supplies the remainder. The chain has TRBV7-9 and TRBJ1-5; the match to TRBD1 covers 9 bases. Unmatched junction bases numbered 3, after V lost 5 bases and J lost 4 bases. Germline CDR1 and CDR2: SEHNR and FQNEAQ (reference sequence). The CDR3 runs 14 residues. CDR3 DNA (partial): TGTGCCAGCAGCGCTGGACAGGGGAATCAGCCC. This codes for CASSAGQGNQP. The entire CDR3 sequence reads CASSAGQGNQPQHF. Based on the CDR3 plus reference TRBV7-9 and TRBJ1-5, the full variable domain is DTGVSQNPRHKITKRGQNVTFRCDPISEHNRLYWYRQTLGQGPEFLTYFQNEAQLEKSRLLSDRFSAERPKGSFSTLEIQRTEQGDSAMYLCASSAGQGNQPQHFGDGTRLSIL.

On this clone itself: The read ends 3 residues shy of where the CDR3 ends; the end is completed using the germline J gene. The chain carries TRBV14 and TRBJ1-1; D gene uncertain. The length of the CDR3 is 15 residues. V was pared by 3 bases and J by 0 bases, with 11 bases between. Germline V gene data show CDR1 as SGHDN and CDR2 as FVKESK. CDR3 DNA (partial): TGTGCCAGCAGCCACCCCTCCCCGGTGAACACTGAA. Amino acids: CASSHPSPVNTE. The full CDR3 is CASSHPSPVNTEAFF.

Concerning this clone: The read gets to within 3 residues of the CDR3 end, and the germline J gene fills in the rest. The J gene is TRBJ2-7, the V gene TRBV11-2; D gene uncertain. Trimming stripped 1 base from V and 1 base from J, with 5 bases between. CDR3 length equals 13 residues. Per germline, CDR1 SGHAT and CDR2 FQNNGV. The covered CDR3 bases are TGTGCCAGCAGCTTAGCACATTCCTACGAG. It yields the protein CASSLAHSYE. The full CDR3 protein reads CASSLAHSYEQYF.

A note on this clone: With the read ending 3 residues before the CDR3 end, the germline J gene is used to fill in that end. The chain couples TRBV7-8 to TRBJ2-5, with TRBD1 identical over 7 bases. In germline, CDR1 is SGHVS, CDR2 FQNEAQ. The V segment lost 6 bases and the J segment 7 bases; nucleotides outside the gene matches: 14. The CDR3 spans 15 residues. CDR3 bases read: TGTGCCAGCAGACCGAGGGGGCCAACTAGGGGGACC. This codes for CASRPRGPTRGT. The complete CDR3 sequence is CASRPRGPTRGTQYF.

Details on this clone: The missing CDR3 end, 3 residues past where the read stops, is filled in from the germline J gene. This chain links TRBV6-2 or TRBV6-3 with TRBJ1-5; D may be TRBD1 (6 bases). The V end lost 5 bases, the J end lost 8 bases, and 7 bases lay between the germline ends. This CDR3 has 11 amino acids. The germline CDR1 and CDR2 sequences are MNHEY and SVGEGT. CDR3 amino acids: CASSRGKPQHF. The part of the CDR3 DNA that was read is TGTGCCAGCAGTAGGGGGAAGCCC.

With regard to this clone: Sequencing ends 3 residues short of the CDR3 end; the germline J gene provides the rest. This chain joins TRBV20-1 and TRBJ1-5, with 8 bases identical to TRBD1. The J segment lost 7 bases and the V segment lost 5 bases, leaving 10 bases of the junction unmatched. Per the germline V gene, CDR1 is DFQATT and CDR2 is SNEGSKA (reference sequence). This CDR3 spans 14 amino acids. The CDR3 reads CSASSLQGAQPQHF. Incomplete CDR3 DNA: TGCAGTGCTTCGTCACTCCAGGGGGCCCAGCCC.

Partial CDR3 DNA: TGCAGCGTTGAGGGACAGGGGGCCACTGAA. Translation gives CSVEGQGATE. The full CDR3 reads CSVEGQGATEAFF. The J gene is TRBJ1-1, the V gene TRBV29-1; TRBD1 matches 12 bases. The read ends 3 residues shy of where the CDR3 ends; the end is completed using the germline J gene. The CDR3 totals 13 residues. V shed 3 bases and J 4 bases; nucleotides not matched to a gene: 0. In germline, CDR1 is SQVTM, CDR2 ANQGSEA.

Comments on this clone: The read terminates 3 residues ahead of where the CDR3 ends, so the germline J gene completes it. The J gene is TRBJ2-1, the V gene TRBV2, with no clear D. Germline CDR1 and CDR2: SNHLY and FYNNEI. With 2 bases removed from V and 9 bases from J, the gap between germline ends came to 11 bases. The CDR3 length is 13 residues. Partial CDR3 DNA: TGTGCCAGCAGTGAAATACCCCAGTCTGAG. It yields the protein CASSEIPQSE. The CDR3 reads in full as CASSEIPQSEQFF.

As to this clone: One junction end disagrees with the germline gene, perhaps due to a read error. CDR3 in amino acids: CASSLGLAVETQYF. The sequenced CDR3 bases are TGTGCTAGCAGCTTGGGGCTAGCGGTGGAGACG. This chain links TRBV7-7 with TRBJ2-3, with TRBD2 matching 7 bases. The CDR3 goes on 3 residues after the read ends, and that part is filled in from the germline J gene. Per germline, CDR1 SSHAT and CDR2 FNYEAQ (reference sequence). The CDR3 is 14 amino acids.

Details on this clone: The read finishes 3 residues shy of the CDR3 end, and the germline J gene is used to complete it. Other nucleotide sequences in the sample specify the same CDR3. The chain carries TRBV7-2 and TRBJ2-3, with D possibly TRBD1 on 6 matching bases. The CDR3 is 14 amino acids. Germline lookup yields CDR1 SGHTA and CDR2 FQGNSA. The sequenced CDR3 bases are TGTGCCAGCAGCTTGGGTGGGGGCAACCAGCCG. As protein: CASSLGGGNQP. The full CDR3 reads CASSLGGGNQPQYF.

As for this clone: The sequence runs out 3 residues before the end of the CDR3; the remainder is reconstructed from the germline J gene. This chain links TRBV20-1 with TRBJ1-2; weak D call: TRBD1 (6 bases). Trimming cost V 8 bases and J 1 base, with 11 bases left between them. Germline CDR1 reads DFQATT; CDR2 reads SNEGSKA (reference sequence). This CDR3 contains 12 residues. The CDR3: CSRRQDNYGYTF. CDR3 DNA, as far as it was read: TGCAGTCGAAGACAGGATAACTATGGC.

In the case of this clone: The CDR3 end falls 3 residues outside the read, so it is completed with the germline J gene. J is TRBJ1-1 and V is TRBV20-1, with 8 bases matching TRBD1. Germline CDR1 DFQATT, CDR2 SNEGSKA (reference sequence). Losses at the gene ends were 6 bases for V and 5 bases for J; bases not matched to a gene: 5. The CDR3 runs to 12 residues. CDR3 DNA, as far as it was read: TGCAGTGCCGGCAGACAGGGGACTGAA. It yields the protein CSAGRQGTE. The complete CDR3 sequence is CSAGRQGTEAFF.

Turning to this clone: The CDR3 end lies 3 residues beyond the end of the read and is filled in from the germline J gene. This chain links TRBV5-1 with TRBJ1-5; D unclear. In germline, CDR1 is SGHRS, CDR2 YFSETQ. The V end lost 0 bases, the J end lost 4 bases, and 5 bases lay between the germline ends. The CDR3 contains 13 residues. CDR3 protein: CASSLDRNQPQHF. The part of the CDR3 DNA that was read is TGCGCCAGCAGCTTGGACAGAAATCAGCCC.

With regard to this clone: A junction end diverges from the germline sequence, so it may reflect a read error. Other nucleotide sequences in the sample specify the same CDR3. The sequenced CDR3 bases are TGTGCCTGGCGGGCGGGGGGAAACACA. The encoded protein is CAWRAGGNT. The CDR3 in its entirety is CAWRAGGNTIYF. The chain links TRBV30 to TRBJ1-3; D perhaps matches TRBD1 (5 bases). From the germline J gene comes the end of the CDR3, since the read stops 3 residues before it. Germline V gene data show CDR1 as GTSNPN and CDR2 as SVGIG (reference sequence). The CDR3 spans 12 residues.

Notes on this clone: The CDR3 end lies 3 residues beyond the end of the read and is filled in from the germline J gene. The rearrangement links TRBV7-3 to TRBJ2-1, with 8 bases matching TRBD2. Per germline, CDR1 SGHTA and CDR2 FQGTGA. After removal of 3 bases from V and 2 bases from J, the junction contained 3 bases not matched to a gene. This CDR3 has 15 amino acids. The CDR3: CASSLRRGAYNEQFF. The sequenced CDR3 bases are TGTGCCAGCAGCTTGAGGCGGGGGGCCTACAATGAG.

To note about this clone: The CDR3 goes on 3 residues after the read ends, and that part is filled in from the germline J gene. The chain has TRBV30 and TRBJ2-5; no firm D call. Germline assignment: CDR1 GTSNPN and CDR2 SVGIG (reference sequence). CDR3 length: 11 amino acids. The V end was cut by 4 bases, the J end by 5 bases, with 8 bases between. The sequenced part of the CDR3 DNA is TGTGCCTGGACGGGTGGGGAGACC. It encodes CAWTGGET. The CDR3 as a whole reads CAWTGGETQYF.

To note about this clone: From the germline J gene comes the end of the CDR3, since the read stops 3 residues before it. The chain has TRBV7-2 and TRBJ2-3, with D tentatively TRBD1 (5 bases). Germline V gene data show CDR1 as SGHTA and CDR2 as FQGNSA. This CDR3 is 13 amino acids long. Incomplete CDR3 DNA: TGTGCCAGCAGCTTCCTAGGGGAAGAGACG. It encodes CASSFLGEET. The full CDR3 sequence reads CASSFLGEETQYF.

Points on this clone: The read ends 3 residues shy of where the CDR3 ends; the end is completed using the germline J gene. This sequence joins TRBV5-1 and TRBJ2-3; 7 nucleotides match TRBD2. Germline V gene lookup returns CDR1 SGHRS and CDR2 YFSETQ. The CDR3 has 14 residues. This chain's CDR3 is CASSLSGAQETQYF. The sequenced part of the CDR3 DNA is TGCGCCAGCAGCTTAAGCGGGGCCCAAGAGACG.

Worth noting for this clone: The read ends 3 residues before the CDR3 terminus; that terminus is restored from the germline J gene. V is TRBV12-3 or TRBV12-4 and J is TRBJ2-2, with unresolved D. The CDR3 loop spans 14 amino acids. Here the CDR3 reads CASSLRAQNEKLFF. The part of the CDR3 DNA that was read is TGTGCCAGCAGTTTAAGGGCTCAGAATGAAAAG.